The sequence of this TCR beta chain was determined in a study of vaccination effects on CD4 cells after COVID-19. Points from the study as a whole: Among infection- and vaccine-induced clones, marked clonal contraction occurred late after vaccination.

Per germline, CDR1 SGHRS and CDR2 YFSETQ. The V end was cut by 0 bases, the J end by 4 bases, with 7 bases between. The CDR3 covers 14 residues. The table came from immunoSEQ multiplex PCR; TCRdb's copy has only in-frame clones and leaves some out. Counted here are 67,000 or so clones, 80% to 85% occurring once; the ten biggest clones make up 1% to 1.5%. Concerning this clone itself: Its antigen is as yet unknown.

After expansion with viral peptide pools in the ViraFEST assay, antigen-specific CD4+ T cells were sequenced. Once cultured for 10 days, the cells underwent separation to obtain CD4+ T cells. Vaccination of participants consisted of two doses of either the BNT162b2 or mRNA-1273 vaccine. The V call is TRBV5-1, the J call TRBJ1-4; no clear D gene. Specimen: CD4+ T cells from PBMCs cultured with HCoV-229E spike peptides, collected after COVID-19 vaccination. The clonotype comes from a human donor who received a COVID-19 vaccine. CDR3 sequence: CASSLGQNNEKLFF. In nucleotides, the CDR3 is TGCGCCAGCAGCTTGGGTCAGAATAATGAAAAACTGTTTTTT. Complete variable domain (other parts from reference TRBV5-1 and TRBJ1-4): KAGVTQTPRYLIKTRGQQVTLSCSPISGHRSVSWYQQTPGQGLQFLFEYFSETQRNKGNFPGRFSGRQFSNSRSEMNVSTLELGDSALYLCASSLGQNNEKLFFGSGTQLSVL.